The source of this T cell receptor (beta chain) is a study of cytomegalovirus exposure and HLA in healthy donors. It was with 60 Vbeta and 13 Jbeta primers that the PCR ran. The protocol was immunoSEQ multiplex PCR, while the TCRdb copy is restricted to in-frame clones and leaves out a portion. The sample shows roughly 150,000 clones, roughly three quarters of them seen only once. This sequence originates from a male donor in good health and CMV-seronegative. What was sequenced was PBMCs.

The CDR3 bases are TGTGCCAGCAGCGCCTTCCTAGCGGGGGGGAATGAGCAGTTCTTC. This sequence encodes CASSAFLAGGNEQFF. The chain combines TRBV7-8 with TRBJ2-1, with 12 positions matching TRBD2. CDR3 size: 15 residues. The germline CDR1 and CDR2 sequences are SGHVS and FQNEAQ. Trimming at V came to 5 bases and at J to 7 bases, leaving 6 bases not matched to a gene.